This TCR beta chain stems from a study of blood T cell repertoires in COVID-19. The overall study: T cells, B-cell-depleted T cells, or PBMCs supplied cDNA or gDNA.

Germline V gene lookup returns CDR1 LGHDT and CDR2 YNNKEL (reference sequence). Trimming took 2 bases from V and 6 from J, leaving 8 bases between them. The CDR3 length is 13 residues. In the original workflow: Counts of nucleated cells, estimated from reference gene primer amplification, were obtained. Method: immunoSEQ multiplex PCR; TCRdb's copy keeps in-frame clones and lacks some. V, J and clone size were drawn from that table, and D and trimming were deduced from the DNA. Of 200,000 to 250,000 clones in the sample, over 60% were seen once. The chain joins TRBV3-1 (or the pseudogene TRBV3-2) to TRBJ1-3, with a possible D match to TRBD1 (6 bases). This TCR derives from a woman between 65 and 79 years old with acute or convalescent COVID-19. Sequenced sample: peripheral blood. For the CDR3, the DNA is TGTGCCAGCAGCCAAAAGGGGGAAAACACCATATATTTT. Its translation is CASSQKGENTIYF.